This is a list of T cell receptor beta chains from one sample in a study of human T cells and chemical hapten exposure. A single record per CDR3 protein comes from TCRdb applying MiXCR to the RACE reads. The sample holds fewer than 100,000 distinct CDR3 sequences, 9.5% to 15% seen once. Sequencing was performed on whole blood, taken in connection with sensitization to the hapten diphenylcyclopropenone (DPC). These receptors originate from a middle-aged woman with alopecia areata. Some clones in this sample may be carry-over from other donors' samples. Each CDR3 is given with its conserved first and last residue. The D gene is left open where the match is weak. Clone size, where shown, is once, few, many, or a class for clones that have expanded.

TRBD1 | few | TRBJ2-7 | TRBV30 | TGTGCCTGGAGTGTTGACAGGGTTTCCGAGCAGTACTTC | CAWSVDRVSEQYF
TRBD2 | - | TRBJ2-1 | TRBV11-2 | TGTGCCAGCAGGGCCCGAGCGGGAATCTACAATGAGCAGTTCTTC | CASRARAGIYNEQFF
TRBD1 | once | TRBJ2-5 | TRBV7-2 | TGTGCCAGCAGCCGAACAGGGGGAGTTTCGGAGACCCAGTACTTC | CASSRTGGVSETQYF
TRBD2 | - | TRBJ2-1 | TRBV4-3 | TGCGCCAGCAGCCACACGGGACTAGTTGGTGAGCAGTTCTTC | CASSHTGLVGEQFF
TRBD2 | - | TRBJ2-4 | TRBV12-3/TRBV12-4 | TGTGCCAGCAGTTTAGCCCTAGCGGGAGGTCGGAACATTCAGTACTTC | CASSLALAGGRNIQYF
- | - | TRBJ1-1 | TRBV12-3/TRBV12-4 | TGTGCCAGCAGTTTATTTACAGAGAACACTGAAGCTTTCTTT | CASSLFTENTEAFF
- | many | TRBJ2-3 | TRBV29-1 | TGCAGCGTTGAATACAGGGCCACAGATACGCAGTATTTT | CSVEYRATDTQYF
- | few | TRBJ2-1 | TRBV11-2 | TGTGCCAGCAGCTTGACATACTTAGCGGACTTCTACAATGAGCAGTTCTTC | CASSLTYLADFYNEQFF
- | - | TRBJ1-4 | TRBV5-1 | TGCGCCAGCAGCCTGCAGGACGGAAACATTGAAAAACTGTTTTTT | CASSLQDGNIEKLFF
- | many | TRBJ1-1 | TRBV7-9 | TGTGCCAGCAGCCTGGACGGATTTGAAGCTTTCTTT | CASSLDGFEAFF
- | few | TRBJ2-5 | TRBV18 | TGTGCCAGCTCACCATCTCCAGGCACCCCGACCCAGTACTTC | CASSPSPGTPTQYF
TRBD2 | many | TRBJ2-3 | TRBV7-6 | TGTGCCAGCAGCTTAGTCGCGGGAGTCACAGATACGCAGTATTTT | CASSLVAGVTDTQYF
- | many | TRBJ1-5 | TRBV20-1 | TGCAGTGCTAGAGATTTTCGAGAGGACAATCAGCCCCAGCATTTT | CSARDFREDNQPQHF
- | - | TRBJ2-3 | TRBV7-2 | TGTGCCAGCAGCTTAGCCCCCACCTCCGAGGCGCAGTATTTT | CASSLAPTSEAQYF
- | - | TRBJ2-7 | TRBV6-1 | TGTGCCAGCAGTACCCCGGAGCAGTACTTC | CASSTPEQYF
TRBD1 | - | TRBJ2-1 | TRBV20-1 | TGCAGTGCTAGGCGACAGGGAGATGAGCAGTTCTTC | CSARRQGDEQFF
- | - | TRBJ2-6 | TRBV7-2 | TGTGCCAGCACCCCAGGCGAGCAGACATCATGGGTCCTGACTTTC | CASTPGEQTSWVLTF
- | few | TRBJ2-5 | TRBV28 | TGTGCCAGCACCCGACTGCCGGGAGAGACCCAGTACTTC | CASTRLPGETQYF
- | many | TRBJ2-7 | TRBV6-5 | TGTGCCAGCAGTACAACCTACGAGCAGTACTTC | CASSTTYEQYF
- | - | TRBJ2-5 | TRBV29-1 | TGCAGCGTTCGCAACCGGTTCGAAGAGACCCAGTACTTC | CSVRNRFEETQYF
TRBD2 | - | TRBJ2-1 | TRBV6-2/TRBV6-3 | TGTGCCAGCAGATTGGGACTAGCGGGAGGCGAGCAGTTCTTC | CASRLGLAGGEQFF
TRBD2 | few | TRBJ2-7 | TRBV6-6 | TGTGCCAGCAGTTACGGCGGGAGCTCCACCTACGAGCAGTACTTC | CASSYGGSSTYEQYF
- | few | TRBJ2-7 | TRBV4-3 | TGCGCCAGCAGCCAAGGGTCCAGGGACTACGAGCAGTACTTC | CASSQGSRDYEQYF
- | - | TRBJ2-7 | TRBV18 | TGTGCCAGCTCACCAGGCCGGGAGAGGCAGGGCGAGCAGTACTTC | CASSPGRERQGEQYF
TRBD2 | - | TRBJ2-1 | TRBV5-4 | TGTGCCAGCAGCCGCGATCTAGCGGGCCACAATGAGCAGTTCTTC | CASSRDLAGHNEQFF
- | few | TRBJ2-1 | TRBV20-1 | TGCAGTGCTAGAGCCCGGGGGAATGAGCAGTTCTTC | CSARARGNEQFF
- | few | TRBJ1-2 | TRBV28 | TGTGCCAGCAGTCTCCCCCGCCGGGACGACAACTATGGCTACACCTTC | CASSLPRRDDNYGYTF
- | few | TRBJ2-4 | TRBV20-1 | TGCAGTGCTAGAGATTCGGGTTCGCCTAAAAACATTCAGTACTTC | CSARDSGSPKNIQYF
- | - | TRBJ2-2 | TRBV2 | TGTGCCAGCAGTGAAGCACGCAATCCCGGGGAGCTGTTTTTT | CASSEARNPGELFF
- | few | TRBJ1-1 | TRBV4-3 | TGCGCCAGCAGCCAAGATGCCGGGGGGGGAGACCCTGAAGCTTTCTTT | CASSQDAGGGDPEAFF
- | - | TRBJ2-7 | TRBV5-1 | TGCGCCAGCAGCTTGTTAGGATCCTACGAGCAGTACTTC | CASSLLGSYEQYF
TRBD2 | - | TRBJ2-5 | TRBV7-9 | TGTGCCAGCAGCCCGAGACTAGCGACTCAAGAGACCCAGTACTTC | CASSPRLATQETQYF
TRBD1 | - | TRBJ2-1 | TRBV19 | TGTGCCAGTAGTATAGGGACAGGGGGACATGAGCAGTTCTTC | CASSIGTGGHEQFF
- | few | TRBJ2-7 | TRBV7-3 | TGTGCCAGCAGCTCTCCCCGTTACGAGCAGTACTTC | CASSSPRYEQYF
- | - | TRBJ1-4 | TRBV6-1 | TGTGCCAGCAGTGAAGACATAGGTCTGTTTTTT | CASSEDIGLFF
TRBD1 | few | TRBJ1-5 | TRBV5-8 | TGTGCCAGCAGCTTGTGGGGACAGATGGGGCAGCCCCAGCATTTT | CASSLWGQMGQPQHF
TRBD2 | many | TRBJ2-1 | TRBV12-3/TRBV12-4 | TGTGCCAGCTACCATAGCGGGAGGGCCTTAAACAATGAGCAGTTCTTC | CASYHSGRALNNEQFF
TRBD1 | many | TRBJ1-2 | TRBV6-1 | TGTGCCAGCAGCGCTGTCCAGGGGGCGGCGTACGGCTACACCTTC | CASSAVQGAAYGYTF
- | - | TRBJ1-3 | TRBV9 | TGTGCCAGCAGCCCCGGGGGCTACTCTGGAAACACCATATATTTT | CASSPGGYSGNTIYF
- | - | TRBJ1-1 | TRBV6-5 | TGTGCCAGCAGTTCAAACACTGAAGCTTTCTTT | CASSSNTEAFF
TRBD2 | few | TRBJ2-3 | TRBV5-1 | TGCGCCAGCAGCTTAGTCGGGACTAGCCAAGCAGATACGCAGTATTTT | CASSLVGTSQADTQYF